These T cell receptor beta chains were read from a single sample in a study of cytomegalovirus exposure and HLA in healthy donors. Profiled with immunoSEQ multiplex PCR; TCRdb holds only in-frame clones, not every one. The sample shows about 170,000 clones, 62% of them seen only once. The sample comprised PBMCs. The receptors stem from a man aged 40-49 years in good health and CMV-seronegative. Both conserved end residues are part of each CDR3. D genes are given only for firm matches. Size tells how often a clone was seen (once, few, many) or the class of an expanded clone, and some rows leave it out.

clone_size,v_call,j_call,d_call,cdr3_aa,cdr3_nt
-,TRBV1,TRBJ1-5,-,CTSSGELGGNQPQHF,TGCACCAGCTCAGGGGAATTGGGCGGCAATCAGCCCCAGCATTTT
-,TRBV5-1,TRBJ2-3,-,CASSFNVGRDTQYF,TGCGCCAGCAGCTTCAATGTGGGGAGGGATACGCAGTATTTT
-,TRBV7-2,TRBJ2-2,TRBD2,CASTEGPGTTNTGELFF,TGTGCCAGCACCGAAGGACCTGGGACTACGAACACCGGGGAGCTGTTTTTT
few,TRBV7-9,TRBJ2-1,TRBD2,CASSFIPQASGSGNEQFF,TGTGCCAGCAGCTTTATCCCCCAAGCTAGCGGGAGTGGTAATGAGCAGTTCTTC
once,TRBV4-1,TRBJ1-2,TRBD1,CASSQGHRDRGSGSYGYTF,TGCGCCAGCAGCCAAGGACACCGGGACAGGGGCAGCGGTAGCTATGGCTACACCTTC
few,TRBV19,TRBJ2-3,TRBD1,CASSIGGTGRTDTQYF,TGTGCCAGTAGTATAGGCGGGACAGGACGCACAGATACGCAGTATTTT
-,TRBV30,TRBJ2-3,-,CAWTRDLGPDTQYF,TGTGCCTGGACCCGAGACTTAGGCCCAGATACGCAGTATTTT
few,TRBV2,TRBJ2-6,-,CASTEGGGSGANVLTF,TGTGCCAGTACCGAGGGAGGGGGCTCTGGGGCCAACGTCCTGACTTTC
-,TRBV7-2,TRBJ1-2,-,CASSFTGVNYGYTF,TGTGCCAGCAGCTTCACCGGGGTAAACTATGGCTACACCTTC
once,TRBV7-2,TRBJ2-5,-,CASSSAGAETQYF,TGTGCCAGCAGCTCCGCAGGGGCAGAGACCCAGTACTTC
few,TRBV2,TRBJ2-3,-,CASTYGSTDTQYF,TGTGCCAGCACGTACGGGAGTACAGATACGCAGTATTTT
-,TRBV5-1,TRBJ2-7,-,CASSLGDTYEQYF,TGCGCCAGCAGCTTGGGGGACACCTACGAGCAGTACTTC
few,TRBV6-4,TRBJ2-1,TRBD1,CASSGTGGSREQFF,TGTGCCAGCAGTGGGACAGGGGGCTCCAGGGAGCAGTTCTTC
few,TRBV4-1,TRBJ2-7,TRBD1,CASSQVGRDRGRGAYEQYF,TGCGCCAGCAGCCAAGTCGGCCGGGACAGGGGTCGGGGCGCCTACGAGCAGTACTTC
few,TRBV6-5,TRBJ2-1,-,CASSYSSGPGVIEQFF,TGTGCCAGCAGTTACTCTTCAGGTCCGGGAGTGATCGAGCAGTTCTTC
once,TRBV6-1,TRBJ2-1,TRBD1,CASNPDRGNEQFF,TGTGCCAGCAACCCGGACAGGGGAAATGAGCAGTTCTTC
-,TRBV18,TRBJ2-7,TRBD1,CASSPQGQGVVYEQYF,TGTGCCAGCTCACCACAGGGACAGGGGGTGGTATACGAGCAGTACTTC
-,TRBV27,TRBJ2-7,-,CASSLSRGALGGGGYEQYF,TGTGCCAGCAGTTTATCTCGGGGGGCTCTGGGAGGGGGGGGCTACGAGCAGTACTTC
-,TRBV11-3,TRBJ1-1,-,CASSLDRNTEAFF,TGTGCCAGCAGCTTAGACAGGAACACTGAAGCTTTCTTT
once,TRBV7-2,TRBJ2-7,-,CASSLGPGHHYEQYF,TGTGCCAGCAGCTTAGGGCCGGGACACCATTACGAGCAGTACTTC
-,TRBV7-9,TRBJ1-2,-,CASSLFRGGYTF,TGTGCCAGCAGCTTGTTCAGGGGTGGCTACACCTTC
-,TRBV2,TRBJ2-7,TRBD2,CASSDSGGPYEQYF,TGTGCCAGCAGTGATAGCGGGGGGCCCTACGAGCAGTACTTC
-,TRBV7-9,TRBJ2-7,TRBD2,CSSSLASGGNYEQYF,TGTTCCAGCAGCTTAGCCAGCGGGGGGAACTACGAGCAGTACTTC
-,TRBV7-7,TRBJ2-7,TRBD1,CASSKGQDAYEQYF,TGTGCTAGCAGCAAAGGACAGGACGCCTACGAGCAGTACTTC
-,TRBV5-1,TRBJ2-5,-,CASSLVSLQETQYF,TGCGCCAGCAGCTTGGTTTCCCTACAAGAGACCCAGTACTTC
-,TRBV5-1,TRBJ2-5,TRBD2,CASSRLAGGPKETQYF,TGCGCCAGCAGCAGGCTAGCGGGGGGCCCGAAAGAGACCCAGTACTTC
-,TRBV7-2,TRBJ2-3,TRBD2,CASSPWLAGGGDTQYF,TGTGCCAGCAGCCCCTGGCTAGCGGGAGGGGGAGATACGCAGTATTTT
-,TRBV30,TRBJ2-2,-,CAYRRVNTGELFF,TGTGCCTATCGGAGGGTGAACACCGGGGAGCTGTTTTTT
-,TRBV29-1,TRBJ2-3,TRBD1,CSVVGDRGNTDTQYF,TGCAGCGTGGTGGGGGACAGGGGGAACACAGATACGCAGTATTTT
-,TRBV7-9,TRBJ1-2,-,CASSLVGRGDYGYTF,TGTGCCAGCAGCTTAGTGGGCAGGGGAGACTATGGCTACACCTTC
once,TRBV27,TRBJ2-7,-,CASSPGDNPTQYF,TGTGCCAGCAGTCCCGGGGACAACCCTACGCAGTACTTC
-,TRBV19,TRBJ2-7,TRBD2,CATSPGLDSSYEQYF,TGTGCCACTAGCCCCGGACTAGACAGCTCCTACGAGCAGTACTTC
-,TRBV21-1,TRBJ2-7,-,CASSSRPGQETYEQYF,TGTGCCAGCAGCAGCCGCCCCGGACAGGAAACCTACGAGCAGTACTTC
few,TRBV5-4,TRBJ1-1,-,CASSRTRQNTEAFF,TGTGCCAGCAGCCGGACACGGCAGAACACTGAAGCTTTCTTT
-,TRBV7-8,TRBJ2-1,TRBD2,CASSQLAALDDEQFF,TGTGCCAGCAGCCAGCTAGCGGCCCTTGACGATGAGCAGTTCTTC
-,TRBV19,TRBJ1-1,-,CASSIARGTEAFF,TGTGCCAGTAGTATAGCCCGGGGCACTGAAGCTTTCTTT
-,TRBV7-2,TRBJ2-7,-,CASSLVQTTRWAYEQYF,TGTGCCAGCAGCTTAGTCCAGACTACCCGGTGGGCCTACGAGCAGTACTTC
-,TRBV4-1,TRBJ1-5,-,CASSQLVGVQPQHF,TGCGCCAGCAGCCAACTGGTCGGTGTACAGCCCCAGCATTTT
-,TRBV29-1,TRBJ2-3,-,CSVESQWGATDTQYF,TGCAGCGTTGAGTCTCAGTGGGGCGCAACAGATACGCAGTATTTT
-,TRBV18,TRBJ2-7,-,CASSPAREAYEQYF,TGTGCCAGCTCACCAGCCAGGGAAGCCTACGAGCAGTACTTC
-,TRBV4-3,TRBJ2-7,TRBD2,CASSQSGLAAYEQYF,TGCGCCAGCAGCCAGTCGGGACTAGCAGCGTACGAGCAGTACTTC
few,TRBV6-5,TRBJ2-1,TRBD2,CASSPRGDLYNEQFF,TGTGCCAGCAGTCCGCGGGGGGACCTATACAATGAGCAGTTCTTC
few,TRBV4-2,TRBJ2-2,-,CASSQDKRTGELFF,TGTGCCAGCAGCCAAGACAAGCGCACCGGGGAGCTGTTTTTT
-,TRBV19,TRBJ2-1,-,CASSKAGHEQFF,TGTGCCAGTAGTAAGGCGGGGCATGAGCAGTTCTTC
few,TRBV5-1,TRBJ2-2,TRBD1,CASSLVVGTGNAGELFF,TGCGCCAGCAGCTTGGTTGTTGGGACAGGGAATGCCGGGGAGCTGTTTTTT
-,TRBV28,TRBJ2-5,TRBD2,CASSPVRGAGGETQYF,TGTGCCAGCAGCCCCGTCCGGGGGGCGGGGGGGGAGACCCAGTACTTC
-,TRBV4-3,TRBJ1-5,TRBD1,CASSQVRGRQQPQHF,TGCGCCAGCAGCCAAGTGAGGGGGCGACAACAGCCCCAGCATTTT
-,TRBV19,TRBJ2-3,TRBD2,CASSIFRRGGHQQYF,TGTGCCAGTAGTATATTTCGGCGGGGGGGCCATCAGCAGTATTTT
-,TRBV9,TRBJ2-1,TRBD1,CASSTKTGGEQFF,TGTGCCAGCAGCACCAAGACAGGGGGGGAGCAGTTCTTC
few,TRBV19,TRBJ2-2,-,CASSTYTGELFF,TGTGCCAGTAGTACCTACACCGGGGAGCTGTTTTTT
few,TRBV5-6,TRBJ1-1,TRBD1,CASSRQGFNTEAFF,TGTGCCAGCAGCCGACAGGGATTCAACACTGAAGCTTTCTTT
-,TRBV14,TRBJ2-7,TRBD1,CASSQTIKDRAYEQYF,TGTGCCAGCAGCCAGACCATTAAAGACAGGGCATACGAGCAGTACTTC
-,TRBV23-1,TRBJ1-4,-,CASSQSNHRRNEKLFF,TGCGCCAGCAGTCAATCTAACCACAGACGAAATGAAAAACTGTTTTTT
-,TRBV5-6,TRBJ1-2,TRBD1,CASSRGQANYGYTF,TGTGCCAGCAGCAGGGGACAGGCTAACTATGGCTACACCTTC
-,TRBV6-1,TRBJ1-6,TRBD1,CASMKGQGYNSPLHF,TGTGCCAGCATGAAGGGACAGGGGTATAATTCACCCCTCCACTTT
-,TRBV29-1,TRBJ2-3,TRBD2,CSVTSGGSDTQYF,TGCAGCGTTACTAGCGGGGGGTCGGATACGCAGTATTTT
-,TRBV7-2,TRBJ2-1,-,CASSLNTYNEQFF,TGTGCCAGCAGCTTAAATACATACAATGAGCAGTTCTTC
once,TRBV6-4,TRBJ1-1,-,CASRGGDTEAFF,TGTGCCAGCAGGGGGGGGGACACTGAAGCTTTCTTT
-,TRBV2,TRBJ2-1,TRBD2,CASSPDWAGGWSEQFF,TGTGCCAGCAGTCCCGACTGGGCGGGAGGATGGAGTGAGCAGTTCTTC
-,TRBV5-6,TRBJ2-7,-,CASSPAWASGLYEQYF,TGTGCCAGCAGCCCGGCTTGGGCTTCGGGGTTGTACGAGCAGTACTTC